This T cell receptor beta chain appears in the sequencing data of a study of blood T cell repertoires in COVID-19. About the study: Researchers got acute and convalescent COVID-19 samples from the United States, Italy and Spain. Sources were T cells, B-cell-depleted T cells, or PBMCs; the material itself was cDNA or gDNA.

Study processing details: Using reference gene primer amplification, nucleated cell counts were estimated. The data were produced by immunoSEQ multiplex PCR, yet TCRdb's version contains in-frame clones alone and is incomplete. V and J calls and clone size are copied from that table; D and trimming were computed from the DNA. The profile shows under 200,000 clones, 80% to 85% of them singletons. Material for sequencing was peripheral blood. The source is a man aged 65 to 79 with active or convalescent COVID-19.

As DNA, the CDR3 is TGTGCCAGCAGTGAAGACAGGGCCTACCCCCTCCACTTT. Protein sequence: CASSEDRAYPLHF. The rearrangement uses TRBV6-1 and TRBJ1-6, with D tentatively TRBD1 (6 bases). Trimming took 1 base from V and 13 from J, leaving 11 bases between them. Germline V CDR1 and CDR2: MNHNS, SASEGT. This CDR3 region has 13 residues.